The 21 T cell receptor beta chains listed next were all sequenced from one sample in a study of cytomegalovirus exposure and HLA in healthy donors. Assay: immunoSEQ multiplex PCR; the TCRdb copy retains only in-frame clones and omits some. The table shows 250,000 to 400,000 clones, with 70% to 90% occurring only once. The sequencing sample was made of PBMCs. The receptor source for this set is a man aged 30 to 39 in good health and CMV-seronegative.

The chain couples TRBV5-1 to TRBJ2-1; 7 positions agree with TRBD1. Trimming removed 0 bases from V and 4 bases from J; junction bases left unmatched: 4. This CDR3 has 15 amino acids. The V gene's germline CDR1 is SGHRS and CDR2 YFSETQ. The CDR3 loop is CASSLDPGGYNEQFF. CDR3 DNA sequence: TGCGCCAGCAGCTTGGACCCAGGGGGATACAATGAGCAGTTCTTC.

This clone was detected only a few times. This chain uses TRBV4-3 with TRBJ1-2, with 10 bases identical to TRBD1. The germline V gene encodes CDR1 LGHNA and CDR2 YSLEER. The CDR3 contains 13 residues. V shed 3 bases, J shed 6 bases, and the junction held 1 base outside the gene matches. The chain's CDR3 is CASSQGQGHGYTF. For the CDR3, the DNA is TGCGCCAGCAGCCAGGGACAGGGGCATGGCTACACCTTC.

The J gene is TRBJ1-1, the V gene TRBV5-4; D perhaps matches TRBD1 (5 bases). V was trimmed by 4 bases and J by 0 bases, leaving 10 bases between them. Per germline, CDR1 SGHNT and CDR2 YYREEE (reference sequence). The CDR3 runs to 14 residues. The CDR3 DNA reads TGTGCCAGCAGCCGCAGGGAATTGAACACTGAAGCTTTCTTT. Its protein product is CASSRRELNTEAFF.

The V and J genes are TRBV4-1 and TRBJ2-5; D is undetermined. V dropped 0 bases and J dropped 0 bases, with 5 bases sitting between them. The V gene's germline CDR1 is MGHRA and CDR2 YSYEKL. The CDR3 is 14 residues long. The CDR3 coding sequence is TGCGCCAGCAGCCAAGATGACTACCAAGAGACCCAGTACTTC. Protein: CASSQDDYQETQYF.

The chain joins TRBV13 to TRBJ2-1; D may be TRBD1 (6 bases). Germline loops: CDR1 PRHDT, CDR2 FYEKMQ (reference sequence). V lost 5 bases and J lost 9, with 23 bases in between. The CDR3 spans 16 residues. The CDR3 coding sequence is TGTGCCAGCAGCGCGTCGACAGGTTCAAAGGATGGTGAGCAGTTCTTC. Its protein is CASSASTGSKDGEQFF.

The chain is built from TRBV19 and TRBJ2-1, with 8 bases fitting TRBD2. With 6 bases clipped from V and 0 bases from J, the junction kept 4 bases outside the gene matches. This CDR3 has 15 residues. CDR1 and CDR2 from the germline V gene are LNHDA and SQIVND (reference sequence). The DNA for the CDR3 is TGTGCCAGTAGCCCCGGGGGGGCCTCCTACAATGAGCAGTTCTTC. Translating gives CASSPGGASYNEQFF.

The chain joins TRBV5-1 to TRBJ2-5, with D perhaps TRBD2 (6 bases). The V end was cut by 5 bases, the J end by 6 bases, with 14 bases between. CDR3 size: 13 residues. The germline V gene encodes CDR1 SGHRS and CDR2 YFSETQ. The CDR3 DNA reads as TGCGCCAGCAGTACCGGGAGCGCCCAGACCCAGTACTTC. Its translation is CASSTGSAQTQYF.

The chain employs TRBV10-2 and TRBJ1-1, with D possibly TRBD1 on 6 matching bases. V was pared by 3 bases and J by 1 base, with 15 bases between. CDR1 and CDR2 from the germline V gene are WSHSY and SAAADI. The CDR3 covers 16 residues. The CDR3, as DNA: TGCGCCAGCAGTGAAATCGGGGCAGGGGAGAACACTGAAGCTTTCTTT. Residues: CASSEIGAGENTEAFF.

This chain joins TRBV27 and TRBJ2-1; TRBD2 aligns across 11 bases. CDR3 size: 16 residues. Germline trimming cut 0 bases from V and 2 bases from J; bases unmatched to any gene: 0. The germline V gene encodes CDR1 MNHEY and CDR2 SMNVEV (reference sequence). The CDR3 loop reads CASSLSLAGAYNEQFF. The DNA for the CDR3 is TGTGCCAGCAGTTTATCACTAGCGGGGGCCTACAATGAGCAGTTCTTC.

The V and J genes are TRBV19 and TRBJ2-7, with TRBD1 matching 7 bases. Looked up from germline, CDR1 is LNHDA and CDR2 is SQIVND (reference sequence). V trimming: 4 bases; J trimming: 2 bases; junction bases outside the gene matches: 8. This CDR3 is 15 amino acids long. The CDR3 protein is CASSRTGQGAYEQYF. CDR3 DNA: TGTGCCAGTAGTAGGACAGGCCAGGGGGCCTACGAGCAGTACTTC.

The V call is TRBV14, the J call TRBJ2-7, with a weak D call TRBD1 (5 bases). Trimming cost V 0 bases and J 5 bases, with 17 bases left between them. Looked up from germline, CDR1 is SGHDN and CDR2 is FVKESK. This CDR3 region has 16 residues. CDR3 sequence (DNA): TGTGCCAGCAGCCAAGATTGGAACGGACACTTCGACGAGCAGTACTTC. It encodes CASSQDWNGHFDEQYF.

For the CDR3, the DNA is TGTGCCAGCAAGGGGCGAACTAACTATGGCTACACCTTC. It translates to CASKGRTNYGYTF. The genes are TRBV2 and TRBJ1-2; maybe TRBD1 (5 bases). Trimming left V 7 bases short and J 0 bases short, with 9 bases between. The CDR3 has 13 amino acids. CDR1 and CDR2 from the germline V gene are SNHLY and FYNNEI. Using reference TRBV2 and TRBJ1-2 for the parts outside the CDR3, the full variable domain is EPEVTQTPSHQVTQMGQEVILRCVPISNHLYFYWYRQILGQKVEFLVSFYNNEISEKSEIFDDQFSVERPDGSNFTLKIRSTKLEDSAMYFCASKGRTNYGYTFGSGTRLTVV.

The V call is TRBV9, the J call TRBJ2-3; 11 bases fit TRBD2. Germline CDR1 SGDLS, CDR2 YYNGEE. Trimming removed 1 base from V and 5 bases from J; junction bases left unmatched: 3. The CDR3 spans 15 residues. CDR3 protein: CASSVLAGGLDTQYF. The CDR3 DNA reads as TGTGCCAGCAGCGTACTAGCGGGGGGCCTAGATACGCAGTATTTT.

The chain joins TRBV10-2 to TRBJ2-1, with TRBD2 matching 10 bases. The CDR3 spans 14 residues. The V and J ends lost 7 bases and 7 bases, in that order; junction bases with no gene match: 7. CDR1 is WSHSY and CDR2 is SAAADI in the germline V gene. CDR3 in amino acids: CASNPGTSENEQFF. The CDR3 DNA follows: TGCGCCAGCAACCCCGGGACTAGCGAGAATGAGCAGTTCTTC.

This chain connects TRBV5-1 to TRBJ1-2; D is possibly TRBD1 (5 bases). Trimming pared 4 bases from V and 1 base from J, leaving 8 bases between. Germline V gene data show CDR1 as SGHRS and CDR2 as YFSETQ. The CDR3 covers 13 residues. The CDR3 sequence is CASSQDSNYGYTF. In DNA form, the CDR3 reads TGCGCCAGCAGCCAAGACAGTAACTATGGCTACACCTTC.

This chain links TRBV30 with TRBJ1-6; maybe TRBD1 (5 bases). V shed 4 bases and J shed 9 bases, with 19 bases lying between them. The CDR3 contains 15 residues. Looked up from germline, CDR1 is GTSNPN and CDR2 is SVGIG (reference sequence). CDR3 sequence reads: CAWTRSLRQGSPLHF. The DNA for the CDR3 is TGTGCCTGGACCCGGTCGTTACGCCAGGGTTCACCCCTCCACTTT.

This chain links TRBV6-1 with TRBJ2-7, with TRBD2 matching over 11 bases. Germline V lookup: CDR1 MNHNS, CDR2 SASEGT. This CDR3 is built from 18 residues. V gave up 2 bases and J gave up 1 base; unmatched junction bases: 10. Here the CDR3 DNA reads TGTGCCAGCAGTGAATTATTCCTAGCGGGGGGATCGTCCTACGAGCAGTACTTC. Translating it yields CASSELFLAGGSSYEQYF.

The chain combines TRBV30 with TRBJ2-7; D is possibly TRBD2 (5 bases). This CDR3 is 14 amino acids long. Germline lookup yields CDR1 GTSNPN and CDR2 SVGIG (reference sequence). The V and J ends lost 2 bases and 0 bases respectively, with 11 bases between them. CDR3 amino acids: CAWSPGRGSYEQYF. In nucleotides, the CDR3 is TGTGCCTGGAGTCCAGGCCGGGGCTCCTACGAGCAGTACTTC.

The rearrangement links TRBV6-5 to TRBJ1-1; tentatively, D is TRBD1 (6 bases). The CDR3 totals 16 residues. The germline gives CDR1 MNHEY, CDR2 SVGAGI. Between the trimmed V and J ends, which lost 0 bases and 0 bases, there was a span of 11 bases. CDR3 protein: CASSYSGAWVNTEAFF. The CDR3 nucleotides are TGTGCCAGCAGTTACTCGGGGGCCTGGGTGAACACTGAAGCTTTCTTT.

V is TRBV19 and J is TRBJ1-3, with 9 bases aligning to TRBD1. There are 16 residues in the CDR3. The V gene's germline CDR1 is LNHDA and CDR2 SQIVND (reference sequence). The V segment lost 11 bases and the J segment 0 bases; nucleotides outside the gene matches: 11. The CDR3 region is CAAGYRGLSSGNTIYF. In DNA, the CDR3 is TGTGCCGCAGGCTACAGGGGGCTAAGCTCTGGAAACACCATATATTTT.

This clone was found a few times. The CDR3 loop is CASSLIGVNTEAFF. The DNA for the CDR3 is TGTGCCAGCAGCTTGATAGGGGTGAACACTGAAGCTTTCTTT. This rearrangement joins TRBV5-6 to TRBJ1-1; a possible D gene is TRBD1 (5 bases). The CDR3 is 14 amino acids. CDR1 SGHDT and CDR2 YYEEEE come from the germline V gene. V was cut by 1 base and J by 0 bases, with 7 bases left in between.